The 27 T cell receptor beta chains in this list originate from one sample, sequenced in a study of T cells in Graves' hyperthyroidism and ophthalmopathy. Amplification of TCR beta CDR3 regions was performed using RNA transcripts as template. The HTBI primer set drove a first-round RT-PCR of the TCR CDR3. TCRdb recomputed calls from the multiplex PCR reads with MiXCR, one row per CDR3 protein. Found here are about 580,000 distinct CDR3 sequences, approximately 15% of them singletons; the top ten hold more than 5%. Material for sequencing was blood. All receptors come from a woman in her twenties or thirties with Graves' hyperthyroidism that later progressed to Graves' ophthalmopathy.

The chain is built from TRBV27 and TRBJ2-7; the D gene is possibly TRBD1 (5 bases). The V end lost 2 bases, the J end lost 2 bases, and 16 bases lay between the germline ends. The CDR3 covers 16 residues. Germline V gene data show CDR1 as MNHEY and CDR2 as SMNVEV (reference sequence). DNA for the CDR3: TGTGCCAGCAGTTTAGGGGCCGGGCCCCCAGCCTACGAGCAGTACTTC. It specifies CASSLGAGPPAYEQYF.

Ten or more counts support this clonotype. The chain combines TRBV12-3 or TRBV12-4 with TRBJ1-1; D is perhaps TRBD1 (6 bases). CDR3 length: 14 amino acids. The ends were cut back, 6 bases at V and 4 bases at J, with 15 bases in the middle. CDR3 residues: CASRPPVGATEAFF. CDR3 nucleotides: TGTGCCAGCAGACCCCCCGTGGGGGCCACTGAAGCTTTCTTT.

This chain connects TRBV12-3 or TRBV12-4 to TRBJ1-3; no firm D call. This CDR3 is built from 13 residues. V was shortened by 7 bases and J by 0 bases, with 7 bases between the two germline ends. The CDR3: CASTINSGNTIYF. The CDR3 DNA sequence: TGTGCCAGCACCATAAACTCTGGAAACACCATATATTTT.

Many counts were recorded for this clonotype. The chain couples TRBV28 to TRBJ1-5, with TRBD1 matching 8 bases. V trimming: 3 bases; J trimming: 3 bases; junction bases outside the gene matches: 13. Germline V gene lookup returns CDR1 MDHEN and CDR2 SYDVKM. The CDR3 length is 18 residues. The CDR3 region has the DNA TGTGCCAGCAGTTTTGTATGGGACAGGTGGGGATACAATCAGCCCCAGCATTTT. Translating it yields CASSFVWDRWGYNQPQHF.

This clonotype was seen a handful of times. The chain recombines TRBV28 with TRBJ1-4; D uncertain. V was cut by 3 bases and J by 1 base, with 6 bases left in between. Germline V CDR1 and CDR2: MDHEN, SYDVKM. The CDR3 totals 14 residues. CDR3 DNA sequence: TGTGCCAGCAGTTTGGCGATAACTAATGAAAAACTGTTTTTT. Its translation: CASSLAITNEKLFF.

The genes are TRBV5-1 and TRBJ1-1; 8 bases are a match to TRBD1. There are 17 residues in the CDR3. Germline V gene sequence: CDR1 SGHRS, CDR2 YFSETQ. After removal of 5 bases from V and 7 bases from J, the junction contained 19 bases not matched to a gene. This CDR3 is CASRAPGQGRSLSEAFF. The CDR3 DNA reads TGCGCCAGCAGAGCTCCAGGACAGGGTCGTTCCCTCAGTGAAGCTTTCTTT.

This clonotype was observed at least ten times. CDR3 sequence reads: CASSLSPASGYEQYF. The CDR3 DNA is TGTGCCAGCAGCTTAAGCCCTGCTAGCGGCTACGAGCAGTACTTC. The chain employs TRBV7-3 and TRBJ2-7; TRBD2 agrees at 7 bases. The trim removed 1 base at V and 3 bases at J, leaving 6 bases unmatched. CDR3 length equals 15 residues. Germline V gene data show CDR1 as SGHTA and CDR2 as FQGTGA. The full variable domain, in which reference TRBV7-3 and TRBJ2-7 provide the parts outside the CDR3, is GAGVSQTPSNKVTEKGKYVELRCDPISGHTALYWYRQSLGQGPEFLIYFQGTGAADDSGLPNDRFFAVRPEGSVSTLKIQRTERGDSAVYLCASSLSPASGYEQYFGPGTRLTVT.

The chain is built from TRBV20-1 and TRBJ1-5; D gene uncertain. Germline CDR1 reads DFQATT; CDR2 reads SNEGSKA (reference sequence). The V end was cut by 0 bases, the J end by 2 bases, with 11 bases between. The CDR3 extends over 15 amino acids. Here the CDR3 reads CSAREVDGGNQPQHF. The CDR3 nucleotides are TGCAGTGCTAGAGAGGTAGACGGAGGCAATCAGCCCCAGCATTTT.

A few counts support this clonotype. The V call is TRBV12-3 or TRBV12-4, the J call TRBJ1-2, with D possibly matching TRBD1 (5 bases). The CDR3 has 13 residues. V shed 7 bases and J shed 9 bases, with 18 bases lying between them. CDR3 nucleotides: TGTGCCAGCACTTCCGGGACGCCTTTGAGCTACACCTTC. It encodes CASTSGTPLSYTF.

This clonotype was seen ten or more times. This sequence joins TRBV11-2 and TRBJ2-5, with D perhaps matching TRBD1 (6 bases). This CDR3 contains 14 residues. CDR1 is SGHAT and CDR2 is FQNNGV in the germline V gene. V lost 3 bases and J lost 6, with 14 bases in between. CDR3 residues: CASSFSGVEKTQYF. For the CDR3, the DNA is TGTGCCAGCAGCTTTTCAGGGGTCGAAAAGACCCAGTACTTC.

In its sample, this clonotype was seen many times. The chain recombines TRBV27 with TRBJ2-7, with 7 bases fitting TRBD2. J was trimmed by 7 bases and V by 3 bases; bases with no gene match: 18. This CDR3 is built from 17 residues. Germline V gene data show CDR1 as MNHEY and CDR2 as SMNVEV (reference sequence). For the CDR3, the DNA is TGTGCCAGCAGTTTCGGGGGGATGACCGTAGCGTCGGGGGAGCAGTACTTC. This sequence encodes CASSFGGMTVASGEQYF.

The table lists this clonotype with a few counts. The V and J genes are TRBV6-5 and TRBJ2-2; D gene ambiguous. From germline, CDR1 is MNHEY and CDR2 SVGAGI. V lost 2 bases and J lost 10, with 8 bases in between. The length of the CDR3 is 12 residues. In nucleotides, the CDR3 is TGTGCCAGCAGTTACCCGAGAGAGGAGCTGTTTTTT. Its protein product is CASSYPREELFF.

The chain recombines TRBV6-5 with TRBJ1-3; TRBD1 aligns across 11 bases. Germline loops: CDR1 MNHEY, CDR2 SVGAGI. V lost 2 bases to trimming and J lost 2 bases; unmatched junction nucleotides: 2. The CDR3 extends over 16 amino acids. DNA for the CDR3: TGTGCCAGCAGTTACCCGGACAGGGGGCCTGGAAACACCATATATTTT. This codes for CASSYPDRGPGNTIYF.

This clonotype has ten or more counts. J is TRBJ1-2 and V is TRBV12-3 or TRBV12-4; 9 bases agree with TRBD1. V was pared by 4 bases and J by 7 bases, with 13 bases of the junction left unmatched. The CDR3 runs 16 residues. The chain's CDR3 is CASSYGIGQGLGGYTF. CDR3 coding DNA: TGTGCCAGCAGTTACGGGATAGGACAGGGGTTAGGTGGCTACACCTTC.

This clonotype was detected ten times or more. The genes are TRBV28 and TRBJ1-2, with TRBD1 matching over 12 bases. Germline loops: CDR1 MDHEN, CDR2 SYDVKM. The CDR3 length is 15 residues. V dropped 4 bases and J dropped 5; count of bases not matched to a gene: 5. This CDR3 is CASSSGTGGQYGYTF. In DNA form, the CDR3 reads TGTGCCAGCAGTTCCGGGACAGGGGGCCAGTATGGCTACACCTTC.

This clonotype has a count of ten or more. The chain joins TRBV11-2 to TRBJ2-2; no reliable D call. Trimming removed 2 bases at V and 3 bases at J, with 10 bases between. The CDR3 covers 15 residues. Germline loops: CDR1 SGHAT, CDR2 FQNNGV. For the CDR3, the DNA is TGTGCCAGCAGCTTACGGCTAAGGGACACCGGGGAGCTGTTTTTT. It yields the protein CASSLRLRDTGELFF.

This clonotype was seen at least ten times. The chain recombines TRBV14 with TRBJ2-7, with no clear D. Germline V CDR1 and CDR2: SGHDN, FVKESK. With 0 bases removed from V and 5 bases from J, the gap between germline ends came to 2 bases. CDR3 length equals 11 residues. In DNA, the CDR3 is TGTGCCAGCAGCCAAGATCACGAGCAGTACTTC. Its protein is CASSQDHEQYF.

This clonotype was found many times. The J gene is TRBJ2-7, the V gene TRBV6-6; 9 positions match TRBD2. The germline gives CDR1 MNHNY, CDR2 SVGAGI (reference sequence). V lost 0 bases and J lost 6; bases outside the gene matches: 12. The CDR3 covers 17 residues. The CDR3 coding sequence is TGTGCCAGCAGTTACTCGATTCAGGGACTAGCTCGGTCCGAGCAGTACTTC. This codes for CASSYSIQGLARSEQYF.

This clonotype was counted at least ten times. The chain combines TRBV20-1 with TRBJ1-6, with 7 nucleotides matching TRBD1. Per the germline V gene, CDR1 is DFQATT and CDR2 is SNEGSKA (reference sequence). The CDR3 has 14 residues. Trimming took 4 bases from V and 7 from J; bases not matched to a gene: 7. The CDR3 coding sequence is TGCAGTGCTAATTGGGGACAGTTCAATTCACCCCTCCACTTT. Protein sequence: CSANWGQFNSPLHF.

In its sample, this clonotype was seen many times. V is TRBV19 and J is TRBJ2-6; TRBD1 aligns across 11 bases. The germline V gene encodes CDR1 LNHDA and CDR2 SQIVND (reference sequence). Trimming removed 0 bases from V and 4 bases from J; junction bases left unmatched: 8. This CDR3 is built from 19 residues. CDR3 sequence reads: CASSIDEDRGRRGANVLTF. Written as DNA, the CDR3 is TGTGCCAGTAGTATAGACGAGGACAGGGGGCGAAGAGGGGCCAACGTCCTGACTTTC. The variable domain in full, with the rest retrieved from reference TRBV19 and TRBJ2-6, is DGGITQSPKYLFRKEGQNVTLSCEQNLNHDAMYWYRQDPGQGLRLIYYSQIVNDFQKGDIAEGYSVSREKKESFPLTVTSAQKNPTAFYLCASSIDEDRGRRGANVLTFGAGSRLTVL.

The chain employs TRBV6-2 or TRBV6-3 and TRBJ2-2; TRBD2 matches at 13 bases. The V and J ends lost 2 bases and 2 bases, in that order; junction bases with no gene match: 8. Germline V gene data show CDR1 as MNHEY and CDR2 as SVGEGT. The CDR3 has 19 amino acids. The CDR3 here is CASSYPETSGRPNTGELFF. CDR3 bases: TGTGCCAGCAGTTACCCCGAGACTAGCGGGAGGCCTAACACCGGGGAGCTGTTTTTT.

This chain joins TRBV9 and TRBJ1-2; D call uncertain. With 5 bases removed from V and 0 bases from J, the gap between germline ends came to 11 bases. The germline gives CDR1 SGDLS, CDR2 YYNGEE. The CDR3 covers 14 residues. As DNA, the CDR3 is TGTGCCAGCAGTTATGATAGTTCTAACTATGGCTACACCTTC. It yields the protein CASSYDSSNYGYTF.

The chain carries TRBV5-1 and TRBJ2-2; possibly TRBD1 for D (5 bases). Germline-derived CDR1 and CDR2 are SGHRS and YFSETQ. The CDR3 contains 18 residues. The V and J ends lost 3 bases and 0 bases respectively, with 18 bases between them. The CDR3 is CASSWKDNGLANTGELFF. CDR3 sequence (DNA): TGCGCCAGCAGCTGGAAGGACAACGGCCTAGCGAACACCGGGGAGCTGTTTTTT.

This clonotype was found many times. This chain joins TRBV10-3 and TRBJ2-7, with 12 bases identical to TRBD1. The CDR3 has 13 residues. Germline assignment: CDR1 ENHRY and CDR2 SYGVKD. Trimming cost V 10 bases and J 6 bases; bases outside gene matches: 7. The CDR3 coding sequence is TGTGCCACCTCCGGGACAGGGGGCTTCGAGCAGTACTTC. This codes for CATSGTGGFEQYF.

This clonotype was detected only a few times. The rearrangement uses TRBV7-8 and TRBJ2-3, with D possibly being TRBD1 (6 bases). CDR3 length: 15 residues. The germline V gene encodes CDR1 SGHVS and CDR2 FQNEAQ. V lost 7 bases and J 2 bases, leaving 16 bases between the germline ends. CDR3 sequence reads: CASTQGSRVTDTQYF. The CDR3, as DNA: TGTGCCAGCACCCAGGGGTCCCGTGTCACAGATACGCAGTATTTT.

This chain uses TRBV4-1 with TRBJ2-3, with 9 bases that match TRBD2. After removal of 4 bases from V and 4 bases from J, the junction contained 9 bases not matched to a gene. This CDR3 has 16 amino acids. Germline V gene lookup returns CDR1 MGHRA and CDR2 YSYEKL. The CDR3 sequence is CASSPGGTSRADTQYF. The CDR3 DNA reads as TGCGCCAGCAGCCCCGGGGGGACTAGCAGAGCAGATACGCAGTATTTT.

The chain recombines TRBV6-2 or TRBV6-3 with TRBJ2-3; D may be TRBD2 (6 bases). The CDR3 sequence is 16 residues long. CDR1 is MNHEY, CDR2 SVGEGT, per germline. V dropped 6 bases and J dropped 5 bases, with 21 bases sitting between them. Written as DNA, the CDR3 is TGTGCCAGCAGGTCTTTAGCGGTCCCGGAAGGAGATACGCAGTATTTT. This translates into CASRSLAVPEGDTQYF.